This TCR beta chain is from a study of spatial heterogeneity in lung cancer. About the study: Sequencing consistently turned up more beta-chain sequences than alpha-chain sequences.

Single TCR cDNA molecules each had their own unique molecular identifier. TCRdb fed the 5' RACE reads into MiXCR, producing one record per CDR3 protein. The table has more than 2,500 distinct CDR3 sequences, approximately 12% seen once. About this clonotype: Its antigen remains unknown.

Study-wide findings and caveats: Intratumoral expanded alpha and beta TCR counts were found to track tumor mutation counts.

The CDR3 sequence is 13 residues long. The germline gives CDR1 MNHEY, CDR2 SMNVEV (reference sequence). Trimming shortened V by 6 bases and J by 0 bases, and 3 bases separated the two germline ends. The time point is: sample taken at primary tumor resection. Samples were obtained from roughly 65 donors, all untreated early-stage non-small cell lung cancer patients. The J gene is TRBJ2-6, the V gene TRBV27, with no clear D. The sequence derives from a male donor with early-stage non-small cell lung cancer. The sequencing here drew on lung tumor tissue, taken at surgery. In DNA, the CDR3 is TGTGCCAGCAGGGTCTCTGGGGCCAACGTCCTGACTTTC. The encoded protein is CASRVSGANVLTF.